There are a few counts of the clone carrying this T cell receptor beta chain. The antigen remains undetermined. Clones were sequenced by immunoSEQ multiplex PCR, and TCRdb holds only the in-frame ones, with some missing. In the table there are about 78,000 clones, around 89% of which are singletons. V shed 4 bases and J shed 8 bases, with 11 bases lying between them. The CDR3 has 12 residues. Per the germline V gene, CDR1 is MNHNY and CDR2 is SVGAGI (reference sequence). The entry originates in a study of radiation and T cells in renal cell carcinoma. Study-wide results and caveats: Top tumor clonotypes rose in blood 2 weeks post-radiation, then contracted.

Time point described: blood 4 weeks post-SBRT, at nephrectomy. The treatment is: 15 Gy SBRT to primary tumor, nephrectomy 4 weeks later. Nephrectomy followed 15 Gy stereotactic body radiation by 4 weeks. Radiation-treated patients gave blood at baseline, week 2 and week 4. The chain combines TRBV6-6 with TRBJ1-2, with D unclear. This sequence originates from a woman in her sixties or seventies with renal cell carcinoma. The sequencing here drew on blood, taken from a patient whose treatment included radiotherapy and nephrectomy. The CDR3 coding sequence is TGTGCCAGCAGTTTTCCCGGTAGCGGCTACACCTTC. Translated, it gives CASSFPGSGYTF.